Sequencing of this T cell receptor beta chain was carried out in a study of identical twins. Overall study results and limits: Where beta out-of-frame sequences were concerned, excess twin sharing was weaker.

The CDR3 contains 14 residues. In germline, CDR1 is SGHVS, CDR2 FNYEAQ. V was pared by 5 bases and J by 7 bases, with 11 bases of the junction left unmatched. About this clonotype: Its antigen is unidentified.

In TCRdb, the 5' RACE reads were re-called with MiXCR into one record per CDR3 protein. The sample has fewer than 550,000 distinct CDR3 sequences; over 11% are singletons. The sample was also linked to a second study, of yellow fever vaccine responses in identical twins.

The clonotype was recovered from a woman in her late teens or twenties in good health. J is TRBJ2-7 and V is TRBV7-6, with 7 nucleotides matching TRBD2. The sequencing input was CD4+ T cells sorted from blood. The CDR3: CASSALPGAGEQYF. The CDR3 DNA follows: TGTGCCAGCAGCGCCCTCCCGGGAGCGGGGGAGCAGTACTTC.